Below are 29 T cell receptor beta chains sequenced from a single sample in a study of cytomegalovirus exposure and HLA in healthy donors. Use of 60 Vbeta and 13 Jbeta primers characterized the PCR. Data came from immunoSEQ multiplex PCR; TCRdb stores just in-frame clones and leaves some out. Here the sample spans 200,000 or so clones, 60% to 80% being singletons. Input material: PBMCs. These receptors all come from a male donor in good health and CMV-seronegative.

The V and J genes are TRBV19 and TRBJ2-6, with TRBD2 as a possible D gene (7 bases). The V gene lost 3 bases and the J gene lost 1 base, with 16 bases spanning the gap. The CDR3 is 18 amino acids. CDR1 is LNHDA and CDR2 is SQIVND in the germline V gene (reference sequence). CDR3 DNA sequence: TGTGCCAGTAGTATCGCGGGGGCCCGCCGGTCTGGGGCCAACGTCCTGACTTTC. Its protein is CASSIAGARRSGANVLTF.

V and J are TRBV11-3 and TRBJ1-1; a possible D gene is TRBD1 (6 bases). The V gene's germline CDR1 is SGHNT and CDR2 YENEEA. This CDR3 has 12 amino acids. The germline V and J ends were trimmed by 5 bases and 6 bases, with 10 bases remaining between them. CDR3 coding DNA: TGTGCCAGCAGCCTTCCAGGGGCTGAAGCTTTCTTT. Amino acid sequence: CASSLPGAEAFF.

As DNA, the CDR3 is TGTGCCAGCAGTTACCTGGACAGGAGGAACACTGAAGCTTTCTTT. The encoded protein is CASSYLDRRNTEAFF. The J gene is TRBJ1-1, the V gene TRBV6-5; TRBD1 matches 7 bases. Trimming took 2 bases from V and 1 from J; bases not matched to a gene: 4. Germline values: CDR1 MNHEY, CDR2 SVGAGI. CDR3 length: 15 amino acids.

This clone was detected a few times. The gene calls are TRBV6-6 and TRBJ1-1, with unresolved D. The CDR3 consists of 15 residues. The germline gives CDR1 MNHNY, CDR2 SVGAGI (reference sequence). With 3 bases removed from V and 3 bases from J, the gap between germline ends came to 14 bases. The CDR3 spells CASSYLGGLDTEAFF. The CDR3 DNA reads TGTGCCAGCAGTTATCTCGGAGGGTTGGACACTGAAGCTTTCTTT.

The V gene is TRBV5-4, the J gene TRBJ1-2; 11 bases fit TRBD1. The length of the CDR3 is 15 residues. Germline trimming cut 6 bases from V and 0 bases from J; bases unmatched to any gene: 4. Germline V gene data show CDR1 as SGHNT and CDR2 as YYREEE (reference sequence). CDR3 DNA: TGTGCCAGCACGGGACAGGGGGGGGCTAACTATGGCTACACCTTC. Its translation is CASTGQGGANYGYTF.

The chain is built from TRBV19 and TRBJ2-7; D is unresolved. Germline values: CDR1 LNHDA, CDR2 SQIVND (reference sequence). Trimming pared 5 bases from V and 3 bases from J, leaving 5 bases between. The CDR3 covers 11 residues. The CDR3 reads CASSSLYEQYF. The DNA of the CDR3 is TGTGCCAGTAGTTCTCTCTACGAGCAGTACTTC.

To note about this clone: Additional DNA sequences in this sample encode the identical CDR3. The chain combines TRBV2 with TRBJ1-5; the match to TRBD1 covers 7 bases. The CDR3 spans 15 residues. Per the germline V gene, CDR1 is SNHLY and CDR2 is FYNNEI. Unmatched junction bases numbered 10, after V lost 5 bases and J lost 6 bases. CDR3 region: CASSSTGWLGQPQHF. The DNA for the CDR3 is TGTGCCAGCAGTTCGACAGGGTGGTTAGGTCAGCCCCAGCATTTT.

The table lists this clone with a few counts. The rearrangement links TRBV2 to TRBJ2-7; the D gene is possibly TRBD2 (5 bases). Germline V CDR1 and CDR2: SNHLY, FYNNEI. The CDR3 is made up of 13 amino acids. V was pared by 11 bases and J by 0 bases, with 14 bases between. The CDR3, as DNA: TGTGCCTCAGCTAGCAGGAGCTCCTACGAGCAGTACTTC. This codes for CASASRSSYEQYF. Filled out from reference TRBV2 and TRBJ2-7, the complete variable domain reads EPEVTQTPSHQVTQMGQEVILRCVPISNHLYFYWYRQILGQKVEFLVSFYNNEISEKSEIFDDQFSVERPDGSNFTLKIRSTKLEDSAMYFCASASRSSYEQYFGPGTRLTVT.

This clone was picked up a small number of times. Here the CDR3 DNA reads TGTGCCATCAGTGATAGGTCAGGGGACTCCTACGAGCAGTACTTC. Its protein product is CAISDRSGDSYEQYF. V and J are TRBV10-3 and TRBJ2-7, with D possibly being TRBD1 (6 bases). The V end lost 3 bases, the J end lost 0 bases, and 12 bases lay between the germline ends. The CDR3 covers 15 residues. Germline-derived CDR1 and CDR2 are ENHRY and SYGVKD.

The V and J genes are TRBV7-3 and TRBJ2-2; 12 nucleotides align to TRBD2. CDR1 and CDR2 from the germline V gene are SGHTA and FQGTGA. J gave up 3 bases and V 6 bases, and 5 bases lay outside the gene matches. There are 16 residues in the CDR3. The CDR3 DNA reads TGTGCCAGCAGGACGACTAGCGGGAGTCACACCGGGGAGCTGTTTTTT. Amino acids: CASRTTSGSHTGELFF.

This clone showed up just a few times. The gene calls are TRBV27 and TRBJ2-7; D may be TRBD1 (6 bases). The CDR3 has 12 residues. Germline-derived CDR1 and CDR2 are MNHEY and SMNVEV (reference sequence). The V and J ends lost 6 bases and 6 bases respectively, with 12 bases between them. The CDR3 nucleotides read TGTGCCAGCAGCATACCAGGGGTCGAGCAGTACTTC. Translating gives CASSIPGVEQYF.

The chain has TRBV7-9 and TRBJ1-2, with 8 bases matching TRBD1. Germline V gene sequence: CDR1 SEHNR, CDR2 FQNEAQ (reference sequence). The CDR3 is 13 residues long. V lost 5 bases, J lost 6 bases, and 5 bases stayed unmatched. CDR3 bases: TGTGCCAGCAGCCCGGACAGGGTACATGGCTACACCTTC. This sequence encodes CASSPDRVHGYTF.

The gene calls are TRBV7-6 and TRBJ1-1; no reliable D call. The germline V gene has CDR1 SGHVS and CDR2 FNYEAQ. The CDR3 runs 15 residues. The V end lost 1 base, the J end lost 0 bases, and 9 bases lay between the germline ends. The CDR3 protein is CASSLGLQLNTEAFF. The CDR3 nucleotides are TGTGCCAGCAGCTTAGGTTTGCAGTTGAACACTGAAGCTTTCTTT.

The table lists this clone with a few counts. This chain joins TRBV5-6 and TRBJ2-7; D unclear. CDR3 length equals 14 residues. The V end lost 2 bases, the J end lost 3 bases, and 12 bases lay between the germline ends. From germline, CDR1 is SGHDT and CDR2 YYEEEE. The CDR3 loop reads CASSFLVFSYEQYF. The CDR3, as DNA: TGTGCCAGCAGCTTTTTGGTATTTAGCTACGAGCAGTACTTC.

This clone was observed a single time. This chain joins TRBV19 and TRBJ2-5, with no clear D. V lost 1 base and J 1 base, leaving 7 bases between the germline ends. Germline CDR1 reads LNHDA; CDR2 reads SQIVND (reference sequence). This CDR3 is built from 14 residues. The CDR3 DNA follows: TGTGCCAGTAGTATAGGGCCTTCCCAAGAGACCCAGTACTTC. Protein sequence: CASSIGPSQETQYF.

The chain couples TRBV20-1 to TRBJ1-1, with unresolved D. CDR3 size: 11 residues. Trimming stripped 5 bases from V and 4 bases from J, with 8 bases between. Germline CDR1 is DFQATT and CDR2 is SNEGSKA (reference sequence). CDR3: CSAVLSTEAFF. CDR3 nucleotides: TGCAGTGCTGTCTTGTCCACTGAAGCTTTCTTT.

The chain joins TRBV11-2 to TRBJ2-3; a weak D match, TRBD1 (5 bases). This CDR3 spans 15 amino acids. V was shortened by 1 base and J by 4 bases, with 12 bases between the two germline ends. Germline V gives CDR1 SGHAT, CDR2 FQNNGV. CDR3 bases: TGTGCCAGCAGCTTAGGGACAATCGGGTCAGATACGCAGTATTTT. Its protein is CASSLGTIGSDTQYF. Complete variable domain (other parts from reference TRBV11-2 and TRBJ2-3): EAGVAQSPRYKIIEKRQSVAFWCNPISGHATLYWYQQILGQGPKLLIQFQNNGVVDDSQLPKDRFSAERLKGVDSTLKIQPAKLEDSAVYLCASSLGTIGSDTQYFGPGTRLTVL.

Only one count was recorded for this clone. The chain has TRBV7-3 and TRBJ1-5; D perhaps matches TRBD1 (5 bases). The CDR3 is 16 residues long. Trimming removed 1 base from V and 4 bases from J, with 14 bases in between. Germline CDR1 is SGHTA and CDR2 is FQGTGA. The CDR3 protein is CASSLSRVGVNQPQHF. DNA of the CDR3: TGTGCCAGCAGCTTAAGCAGGGTAGGGGTTAATCAGCCCCAGCATTTT.

The chain is built from TRBV10-2 and TRBJ1-2; 12 bases match TRBD1. Germline trimming cut 6 bases from V and 2 bases from J; bases unmatched to any gene: 10. CDR1 and CDR2 from the germline V gene are WSHSY and SAAADI. This CDR3 is built from 17 residues. The CDR3: CASRPGTGGIINYGYTF. The CDR3 nucleotides are TGCGCCAGCAGACCCGGGACAGGGGGCATAATAAACTATGGCTACACCTTC.

The rearrangement uses TRBV6-5 and TRBJ1-2; a weak D match, TRBD1 (5 bases). Germline V gene data show CDR1 as MNHEY and CDR2 as SVGAGI. V lost 7 bases and J 5 bases, leaving 14 bases between the germline ends. This CDR3 is 13 amino acids long. CDR3 protein: CASNPGHKYGYTF. CDR3 coding DNA: TGTGCCAGCAACCCAGGACACAAATATGGCTACACCTTC.

The genes are TRBV28 and TRBJ2-7; 7 nucleotides align to TRBD1. In germline, CDR1 is MDHEN, CDR2 SYDVKM. With 6 bases clipped from V and 0 bases from J, the junction kept 5 bases outside the gene matches. The length of the CDR3 is 14 residues. The CDR3 is CASRETGNSYEQYF. The CDR3 DNA follows: TGTGCCAGCAGAGAGACAGGGAACTCCTACGAGCAGTACTTC.

This sequence joins TRBV15 and TRBJ2-5; D unresolved. This CDR3 comprises 15 residues. V was clipped by 1 base and J by 5 bases, with 14 bases between them. The germline gives CDR1 LNHNV, CDR2 YYDKDF (reference sequence). The CDR3 sequence: CATSRVSPEEETQYF. The CDR3 DNA reads TGTGCCACCAGCAGAGTGAGTCCCGAGGAGGAGACCCAGTACTTC.

This clone has just one count. The chain is built from TRBV11-2 and TRBJ2-2; D not resolved. This CDR3 has 14 residues. Germline V CDR1 and CDR2: SGHAT, FQNNGV. V was shortened by 0 bases and J by 7 bases, with 9 bases between the two germline ends. The DNA for the CDR3 is TGTGCCAGCAGCTTAGATTCCAGGAACGGGGAGCTGTTTTTT. The encoded protein is CASSLDSRNGELFF.

This clone was picked up one time. The rearrangement uses TRBV27 and TRBJ1-1, with D tentatively TRBD1 (6 bases). Germline-derived CDR1 and CDR2 are MNHEY and SMNVEV (reference sequence). The V end was cut by 5 bases, the J end by 7 bases, with 14 bases between. The CDR3 contains 13 residues. The CDR3 DNA follows: TGTGCCAGCAGTATCAGGGGCCCCGGTGAAGCTTTCTTT. Its translation: CASSIRGPGEAFF.

J is TRBJ2-3 and V is TRBV29-1; 7 bases map to TRBD1. V shed 4 bases and J 0 bases; nucleotides not matched to a gene: 4. This CDR3 is built from 14 residues. Looked up from germline, CDR1 is SQVTM and CDR2 is ANQGSEA. The DNA for the CDR3 is TGCAGCGTTGCGGACAGGCCTAGCACAGATACGCAGTATTTT. Amino acids: CSVADRPSTDTQYF.

The gene calls are TRBV6-1 and TRBJ2-5; 14 bases are a match to TRBD2. The J call is doubtful: the DNA matches TRBJ2-7 better. CDR3 length: 16 amino acids. Looked up from germline, CDR1 is MNHNS and CDR2 is SASEGT. CDR3 in amino acids: CASSESTSGRVYEQYF. The CDR3 region has the DNA TGTGCCAGCAGTGAGTCGACTAGCGGGAGGGTCTACGAGCAGTACTTC.

In regard to this clone: Different DNA sequences within this sample yield the same CDR3. The gene calls are TRBV29-1 and TRBJ2-5, with a possible D match to TRBD1 (6 bases). From germline, CDR1 is SQVTM and CDR2 ANQGSEA. The V gene lost 4 bases and the J gene lost 1 base, with 7 bases spanning the gap. This CDR3 is built from 12 residues. CDR3 DNA sequence: TGCAGCGTTGGGACAGCCCAAGAGACCCAGTACTTC. Protein product: CSVGTAQETQYF.

The chain is built from TRBV7-9 and TRBJ2-2; the match to TRBD2 covers 9 bases. J gave up 4 bases and V 5 bases, and 8 bases lay outside the gene matches. Germline assignment: CDR1 SEHNR and CDR2 FQNEAQ (reference sequence). CDR3 length: 16 amino acids. DNA for the CDR3: TGTGCCAGCAGCCTCAGGAGCGGGAGGAGCACCGGGGAGCTGTTTTTT. As protein: CASSLRSGRSTGELFF.

The CDR3 bases are TGTGCCAGCAGCGTAGATCCCTTCCCCACCCGGGTTAACTATGGCTACACCTTC. This translates into CASSVDPFPTRVNYGYTF. This chain joins TRBV9 and TRBJ1-2; D is uncertain. CDR3 size: 18 residues. Germline loops: CDR1 SGDLS, CDR2 YYNGEE. The V gene lost 0 bases and the J gene lost 1 base, with 19 bases spanning the gap.